The clone carrying this TCR beta chain showed up just a few times. No antigen is known for it. From the 5' RACE reads, TCRdb called clonotypes with MiXCR, one entry per CDR3 protein. The repertoire has around 350,000 distinct CDR3 sequences, over 5% of them found once; the top ten carry about 15%. Germline V gene sequence: CDR1 SGHTA, CDR2 FQGNSA. Deletions cut 5 bases from V and 8 bases from J, with 11 bases between. The CDR3 has 12 residues. This sample was included in a study of T cells after yellow fever vaccination. Study-level findings and limits: Clonotypes appearing in both CD4 and CD8 compartments existed, and their share was small.

The receptor's source is a young man who received the YFV17D yellow fever vaccine. The chain has TRBV7-2 and TRBJ2-3; D remains unclear. The sample here was PBMCs, taken 5 days after the yellow fever booster vaccination. CDR3 nucleotides: TGTGCCAGCAGCCGGACGACTGTTACGCAGTATTTT. Its protein product is CASSRTTVTQYF.